This entry describes one TCR beta chain. The antigen this receptor binds is unknown. Qualities for individual bases were not recorded, and no much larger clone is one base off. The High Capacity cDNA Reverse Transcription Kit was used to reverse transcribe all of the isolated RNA, meaning that expressed TCRB transcripts were what got sequenced. Deep immunoSEQ sequencing was performed on naive, central memory and regulatory T cell samples, with an average of roughly 3.5 million total reads per sample. Sorted cells were lysed in RLT buffer and RNA was extracted with DNase-treated RNeasy Micro or Mini kits, depending on cell number. To prevent cross-contamination, each cell subset was processed individually, whereas patient and healthy donor samples were processed jointly. TCRB sequences were amplified from cDNA with the immunoSEQ multiplex PCR, producing 87-bp fragments spanning the CDR3 region. Sequencing of the amplicons was performed on the Illumina HiSeq platform. The study's processing was this. Synthetic template baselines were used to correct PCR bias computationally, reads within Hamming distance 2 were collapsed together, and singletons that could not be merged were discarded. Reads were aligned against IMGT so that V, D and J genes, CDR3 length and insertions or deletions at six rearrangement sites could be assigned. Within each subset, clonotype counts were normalized to the number of sorted cells before true diversity and Gini coefficients were calculated with the tcR R package. The overlap coefficient, calculated on TCRB nucleotide sequences, was used to measure repertoire sharing. Out-of-frame TCRB sequences from naive cells were analyzed as a proxy for the pre-selection repertoire. TCRdb re-hosts the immuneACCESS table, in-frame sequences only. Its copies lack some clones; in the studies checked, an unresolved V gene accounts for under half of them, and the cause for the rest is not known. The DNA gave D and trimming, while V, J and clone size come from that table. This sample gives 400,000 to 450,000 clones in total; about 14% of them show up just once. The ten largest clones represent less than 0.04% of the sample.

This record belongs to a study of beta chain features in type 1 diabetes (dated by TCRdb to the late 2010s). Notes on the research overall: Patients and healthy donors did not differ in mean age, gender distribution, total cell number or subset yield. A total of about 100,000,000 sorted cells were examined across all samples, and RNA yield correlated strongly with the number of cells per subset. In the study, recently diagnosed type 1 diabetes patients and matched healthy donors were compared on the TCRB repertoires of their sorted circulating CD4+ T cell subsets. Regulatory and stem cell-like memory subsets were isolated from only 8 patients and roughly eight healthy donors, whereas naive and central memory subsets came from all 30 or so donors.

From its cysteine to its phenylalanine, the CDR3 spans 15 amino acids. Only the CDR3 DNA is retained, 45 bases long and in frame from the first base. General study outcomes and caveats: Because small numbers of individuals were included in the HLA sub-analyses, any influence of HLA type on TCRB rearrangement was left unresolved. Because cDNA was sequenced instead of genomic DNA, highly expressing activated cells could be over-represented, though the groups showed no difference in activation or CD3 levels. Shorter templates might be favored by PCR, yet because patient and control samples were amplified and corrected together, any such skew would affect both groups equally. At VDJ recombination sites, type 1 diabetes patients had fewer insertions and more deleted nucleotides, which implies abnormalities in thymic rearrangement. A moderate but significant shortening of TCRB CDR3 length was observed in type 1 diabetes patients in all four CD4+ subsets. The naive, central memory and regulatory TCRB repertoires appeared to resemble one another more closely among patients than among healthy donors.

A single peripheral blood draw of about 116 mL on average was collected from each donor into heparinised tubes. A BD FACSAria II and a panel including CD45RO, CCR7, CD25, CD127, CD95 and CD27 were used to sort naive, central memory, regulatory and stem cell-like memory CD4+ T cells. All sorted populations exceeded 95% purity. Right away, PBMCs were isolated by Lymphoprep density gradient centrifugation and were stained directly, with no culture step. To minimize batch effects, samples were stained and sorted in pairs, one healthy donor with one patient per experiment. The rearranged chain carries TRBV21-1 and TRBJ2-5; the DNA was not used to check the table's D call, TRBD1. TRBV21-1 is reported as a pseudogene. The source material was naive CD4+ T cells from blood. This sample's cell subset or site label indicates: true naive CD4+ T cells. The receptor comes from a man younger than 45 in good health. Here is the DNA: TGTGCCAGCATTGGGCCGGCAGGGGTATCAGAGACCCAGTACTTC. It encodes CASIGPAGVSETQYF.